The next 19 T cell receptor beta chains were all read from a single sample in a study of blood T cells in healthy people across ages. Using a J-beta primer mix together with a sample-barcoded 5' primer, a second PCR was run for about 6 to 12 cycles. TCRdb fed the 5' RACE reads into MiXCR, producing one record per CDR3 protein. This repertoire shows about 640,000 distinct CDR3 sequences, about 30% found once; its top ten account for roughly 14%. Sequenced sample: blood. The origin of the receptors is a woman of 80 years or more in good health.

The J gene is TRBJ2-3, the V gene TRBV4-3; D tentatively fits TRBD1 or TRBD2 (5 bases each). Trimming left V 0 bases short and J 2 bases short, with 15 bases between. The V gene's germline CDR1 is LGHNA and CDR2 YSLEER. The CDR3 spans 17 residues. For the CDR3, the DNA is TGCGCCAGCAGCCAAGATCTGGGGACGGCTGTCACAGATACGCAGTATTTT. This translates into CASSQDLGTAVTDTQYF.

The rearrangement uses TRBV20-1 and TRBJ1-2, with TRBD1 as a possible D gene (5 bases). V shed 0 bases and J shed 6 bases, with 14 bases lying between them. Germline V gene sequence: CDR1 DFQATT, CDR2 SNEGSKA (reference sequence). CDR3 length: 14 residues. CDR3 loop: CSARERGRCNGYTF. CDR3 bases: TGCAGTGCTAGAGAGAGGGGCAGATGCAATGGCTACACCTTC.

This chain uses TRBV3-1 with TRBJ1-2; D ambiguous. The CDR3 sequence is 12 residues long. Germline CDR1 reads LGHDT; CDR2 reads YNNKEL (reference sequence). V lost 0 bases and J lost 6, with 5 bases in between. The CDR3 sequence: CASSQEGNGYTF. In DNA form, the CDR3 reads TGTGCCAGCAGCCAAGAGGGGAATGGCTACACCTTC.

This clonotype was found many times. J is TRBJ2-7 and V is TRBV5-5, with D maybe TRBD2 (6 bases). This CDR3 has 16 residues. Per the germline V gene, CDR1 is SGHKS and CDR2 is YYEKEE (reference sequence). Trimming stripped 0 bases from V and 0 bases from J, with 13 bases between. The chain's CDR3 is CASSLAGVQSSYEQYF. In DNA form, the CDR3 reads TGTGCCAGCAGCTTGGCGGGGGTCCAGAGCTCCTACGAGCAGTACTTC.

The chain recombines TRBV12-3 or TRBV12-4 with TRBJ1-1; D not certain. The CDR3 totals 16 residues. Trimming pared 3 bases from V and 1 base from J, leaving 15 bases between. The CDR3 loop reads CASSFRQTLRNTEAFF. CDR3 nucleotides: TGTGCCAGCAGTTTTCGGCAAACCCTTAGGAACACTGAAGCTTTCTTT.

There are many counts of this clonotype. The V gene is TRBV7-8, the J gene TRBJ2-1; 9 bases align to TRBD2. The germline V gene has CDR1 SGHVS and CDR2 FQNEAQ. The CDR3 is made up of 16 amino acids. Trimming at V came to 5 bases and at J to 7 bases, leaving 12 bases not matched to a gene. The CDR3 region is CASSIRTSEGVNEQFF. In DNA form, the CDR3 reads TGTGCCAGCAGCATACGGACTAGCGAAGGAGTTAATGAGCAGTTCTTC. Filled out from reference TRBV7-8 and TRBJ2-1, the complete variable domain reads GAGVSQSPRYKVAKRGQDVALRCDPISGHVSLFWYQQALGQGPEFLTYFQNEAQLDKSGLPSDRFFAERPEGSVSTLKIQRTQQEDSAVYLCASSIRTSEGVNEQFFGPGTRLTVL.

This clonotype was seen at least ten times. The chain combines TRBV3-1 with TRBJ2-3; D unclear. The germline V gene has CDR1 LGHDT and CDR2 YNNKEL (reference sequence). Trimming cost V 4 bases and J 0 bases, with 14 bases left between them. The CDR3 spans 16 residues. CDR3 bases: TGTGCCAGCAGCCTTGAGGACGGATTTAGCACAGATACGCAGTATTTT. Translation gives CASSLEDGFSTDTQYF.

V usage is TRBV20-1 and J usage is TRBJ2-1; unclear D gene. This CDR3 is 15 amino acids long. V lost 0 bases and J lost 10, with 19 bases in between. The V gene's germline CDR1 is DFQATT and CDR2 SNEGSKA (reference sequence). The CDR3 DNA reads TGCAGTGCTAGAGAAGCCTTAGGGCAGGTCAGGGAGCAGTTCTTC. Encoded protein: CSAREALGQVREQFF.

This clonotype was found a few times. V usage is TRBV3-1 and J usage is TRBJ2-5, with D perhaps being TRBD1 or TRBD2 (5 bases each). CDR1 and CDR2 (germline): LGHDT, YNNKEL (reference sequence). The CDR3 sequence is 12 residues long. Trimming shortened V by 6 bases and J by 11 bases, and 16 bases separated the two germline ends. The CDR3 DNA sequence: TGTGCCAGCAGATCGGACCCGGGACCGCAGTACTTC. Protein sequence: CASRSDPGPQYF.

The genes are TRBV24-1 and TRBJ2-5; 8 nucleotides align to TRBD1. CDR1 is KGHDR, CDR2 SFDVKD, per germline. V was pared by 3 bases and J by 11 bases, with 16 bases of the junction left unmatched. This CDR3 spans 16 amino acids. The CDR3 coding sequence is TGTGCCACCAGTGATAGGTCCGGGACAGGAGACAATGAGCAGTACTTC. It is translated as CATSDRSGTGDNEQYF.

The chain couples TRBV7-9 to TRBJ1-2, with a weak D call TRBD1 (6 bases). Trimming stripped 4 bases from V and 0 bases from J, with 15 bases between. The CDR3 is made up of 16 amino acids. CDR1 is SEHNR, CDR2 FQNEAQ, per germline (reference sequence). CDR3 amino acids: CASSYPGQSANYGYTF. The CDR3 nucleotides are TGTGCCAGCAGCTACCCCGGACAGTCAGCTAACTATGGCTACACCTTC.

On this clonotype: One junction end does not reproduce the germline sequence, and a read error may be involved. The gene calls are TRBV20-1 and TRBJ2-2, with a weak D call TRBD2 (5 bases). CDR3 length equals 15 residues. Germline assignment: CDR1 DFQATT and CDR2 SNEGSKA (reference sequence). The CDR3 is CSASLPNLNTGELFF. The CDR3, as DNA: TGCAGCGCTAGCCTGCCAAATTTGAACACCGGGGAGCTGTTTTTT.

This clonotype came up many times. The chain uses TRBV12-3 or TRBV12-4 and TRBJ1-6; D is unresolved. This CDR3 is built from 14 residues. V lost 2 bases and J lost 5, with 7 bases in between. CDR3 nucleotide sequence: TGTGCCAGCAGTTTAATCGGGGATAATTCACCCCTCCACTTT. It translates to CASSLIGDNSPLHF.

This clonotype has just one count. The chain uses TRBV19 and TRBJ1-5; 10 positions agree with TRBD1. CDR3 size: 15 residues. Per germline, CDR1 LNHDA and CDR2 SQIVND (reference sequence). The trim removed 6 bases at V and 4 bases at J, leaving 6 bases unmatched. The CDR3 nucleotides are TGTGCCAGTAGCAGACGGGACAGGGGAAATCAGCCCCAGCATTTT. Amino acid sequence: CASSRRDRGNQPQHF. Full variable domain (rest looked up from reference TRBV19 and TRBJ1-5): DGGITQSPKYLFRKEGQNVTLSCEQNLNHDAMYWYRQDPGQGLRLIYYSQIVNDFQKGDIAEGYSVSREKKESFPLTVTSAQKNPTAFYLCASSRRDRGNQPQHFGDGTRLSIL.

This sequence joins TRBV18 and TRBJ1-3, with D unresolved. The CDR3 sequence is 18 residues long. Germline-derived CDR1 and CDR2 are KGHSH and LQKENI. Deletions cut 1 base from V and 0 bases from J, with 16 bases between. The CDR3 loop reads CASSPRPSADYSGNTIYF. The DNA for the CDR3 is TGTGCCAGCTCACCACGCCCTTCTGCGGACTACTCTGGAAACACCATATATTTT.

This clonotype was seen at least ten times. The chain has TRBV10-3 and TRBJ2-7, with D tentatively TRBD1 (6 bases). The CDR3 totals 15 residues. Germline loops: CDR1 ENHRY, CDR2 SYGVKD. V was shortened by 2 bases and J by 5 bases, with 16 bases between the two germline ends. CDR3 residues: CAISEPMGATHEQYF. The DNA of the CDR3 is TGTGCCATCAGTGAGCCTATGGGGGCAACCCACGAGCAGTACTTC.

Note on this clonotype: A much larger clonotype is one base distant, so this may be a read error. The V and J genes are TRBV18 and TRBJ1-2, with D perhaps matching TRBD1 (6 bases). This CDR3 is 14 amino acids long. Germline V lookup: CDR1 KGHSH, CDR2 LQKENI. DNA for the CDR3: TGTGCCAGCTTACCAAATGGACAGCCGTATGGCTACACCTTC. Translated: CASLPNGQPYGYTF.

This clonotype was counted many times. This chain connects TRBV7-2 to TRBJ2-7, with D perhaps matching TRBD1 (5 bases). There are 15 residues in the CDR3. Between the trimmed V and J ends, which lost 3 bases and 2 bases, there was a span of 14 bases. Per germline, CDR1 SGHTA and CDR2 FQGNSA. CDR3 sequence: CASSLEWGSAYEQYF. CDR3 sequence (DNA): TGTGCCAGCAGCTTGGAGTGGGGCTCGGCCTACGAGCAGTACTTC. The variable domain in full, completed from reference TRBV7-2 and TRBJ2-7, reads GAGVSQSPSNKVTEKGKDVELRCDPISGHTALYWYRQSLGQGLEFLIYFQGNSAPDKSGLPSDRFSAERTGGSVSTLTIQRTQQEDSAVYLCASSLEWGSAYEQYFGPGTRLTVT.

In its sample, this clonotype was seen many times. The chain links TRBV21-1 to TRBJ2-7; TRBD1, as called in the table, went unchecked against the DNA. TRBV21-1 is listed as a pseudogene. The CDR3 consists of 12 residues. Here the CDR3 DNA reads TGTGCCACCGCCGGGACAGGGGATGAGCAGTACTTC. Protein product: CATAGTGDEQYF.